These 19 T cell receptor beta chains originate from one sample sequenced in a study of CD8 T cells in ankylosing spondylitis. Study-wide results and caveats: A TCR beta motif made of fewer than ten highly homologous variants seemed typical of ankylosing spondylitis blood.

Their antigens remain unidentified. TCRdb ran MiXCR on the 5' RACE reads and lists one entry per CDR3 protein. The table shows fewer than 550,000 distinct CDR3 sequences, with approximately 5% occurring only once. Source material: blood, either unsorted or a sorted T cell fraction (not recorded which). The receptors were gathered from a male donor with ankylosing spondylitis.

Many counts were recorded for this clonotype. The chain couples TRBV6-5 to TRBJ2-2; 11 bases align to TRBD2. This CDR3 is built from 12 residues. V gave up 10 bases and J gave up 8 bases; unmatched junction bases: 3. Per germline, CDR1 MNHEY and CDR2 SVGAGI. The CDR3 DNA reads TGTGCCACCAGACTAGCGGGGGGGGAGCTGTTTTTT. Amino acid sequence: CATRLAGGELFF.

The rearrangement links TRBV7-9 to TRBJ1-1; D perhaps matches TRBD1 (5 bases). This CDR3 region has 13 residues. Germline lookup yields CDR1 SEHNR and CDR2 FQNEAQ (reference sequence). V gave up 5 bases and J gave up 4 bases, with 11 bases separating them. In DNA form, the CDR3 reads TGTGCCAGCAGCCCTGGGGCAGTCACTGAAGCTTTCTTT. It specifies CASSPGAVTEAFF.

This clonotype occurred a few times. The rearrangement uses TRBV11-2 and TRBJ2-7; D unclear. CDR1 SGHAT and CDR2 FQNNGV come from the germline V gene. This CDR3 is 13 amino acids long. V lost 3 bases, J lost 4 bases, and 10 bases lay in between. CDR3 bases: TGTGCCAGCAGCTTTGGCCTCCGATACGAGCAGTACTTC. Encoded protein: CASSFGLRYEQYF.

The sample holds many counts of this clonotype. The chain employs TRBV20-1 and TRBJ2-1; 8 bases match TRBD1. This CDR3 spans 15 amino acids. V was pared by 5 bases and J by 2 bases, with 8 bases of the junction left unmatched. Germline CDR1 is DFQATT and CDR2 is SNEGSKA (reference sequence). CDR3 in DNA: TGCAGTGCTGTACCGGGACAGGTTACCTACAATGAGCAGTTCTTC. Amino acid sequence: CSAVPGQVTYNEQFF.

This clonotype was counted ten times or more. The chain is built from TRBV20-1 and TRBJ1-2, with TRBD1 matching over 7 bases. CDR1 DFQATT and CDR2 SNEGSKA come from the germline V gene (reference sequence). This CDR3 is 14 amino acids long. Trimming removed 6 bases from V and 8 bases from J; junction bases left unmatched: 15. In nucleotides, the CDR3 is TGCAGTGCCAGCAAGGGGGCCCCTCTATGGGGCTACACCTTC. The encoded protein is CSASKGAPLWGYTF.

The V call is TRBV6-1, the J call TRBJ2-2; D not resolved. Germline V gives CDR1 MNHNS, CDR2 SASEGT. The V and J ends lost 0 bases and 2 bases respectively, with 13 bases between them. The CDR3 has 17 amino acids. The DNA for the CDR3 is TGTGCCAGCAGTGAAGCGTGGTTAGTAACCAACACCGGGGAGCTGTTTTTT. Residues: CASSEAWLVTNTGELFF.

The CDR3 is CATSQERNYGYTF. CDR3 nucleotide sequence: TGTGCCACCTCCCAGGAGCGTAACTATGGCTACACCTTC. The rearrangement joins TRBV10-3 to TRBJ1-2, with D unclear. V lost 10 bases and J 1 base, leaving 13 bases between the germline ends. The CDR3 runs to 13 residues. CDR1 is ENHRY and CDR2 is SYGVKD in the germline V gene.

This clonotype appeared many times. V is TRBV29-1 and J is TRBJ2-5, with D possibly being TRBD2 (5 bases). Per germline, CDR1 SQVTM and CDR2 ANQGSEA. The germline V and J ends were trimmed by 4 bases and 4 bases, with 13 bases remaining between them. There are 13 residues in the CDR3. The CDR3 is CSVASLEGETQYF. The CDR3, as DNA: TGCAGCGTTGCTAGCCTTGAGGGAGAGACCCAGTACTTC.

This clonotype was observed a handful of times. The chain uses TRBV2 and TRBJ2-1, with D possibly TRBD2 on 5 matching bases. V gave up 7 bases and J gave up 9 bases, with 13 bases separating them. The CDR3 totals 12 residues. The germline V gene encodes CDR1 SNHLY and CDR2 FYNNEI. CDR3 bases: TGTGCCAGCACCTATAGCGAGGGTGAGCAGTTCTTC. Protein product: CASTYSEGEQFF.

In this sample, this clonotype turned up many times. This sequence joins TRBV5-1 and TRBJ1-1, with a possible D match to TRBD1 (5 bases). Germline values: CDR1 SGHRS, CDR2 YFSETQ. V dropped 6 bases and J dropped 1 base, with 13 bases sitting between them. The CDR3 totals 14 residues. Here the CDR3 reads CASNLQGGNTEAFF. CDR3 bases: TGCGCCAGCAACCTCCAGGGAGGGAACACTGAAGCTTTCTTT.

The sample holds many counts of this clonotype. The chain carries TRBV5-1 and TRBJ2-2, with D tentatively TRBD2 (6 bases). The CDR3 totals 17 residues. Germline V gene lookup returns CDR1 SGHRS and CDR2 YFSETQ. V dropped 2 bases and J dropped 4 bases, with 18 bases sitting between them. The DNA of the CDR3 is TGCGCCAGCAGCTTAATAACGGGGGTTCCCACCACCGGGGAGCTGTTTTTT. Protein product: CASSLITGVPTTGELFF.

There are many counts of this clonotype. The chain joins TRBV9 to TRBJ2-5, with TRBD2 identical over 14 bases. The V gene's germline CDR1 is SGDLS and CDR2 YYNGEE. V shed 0 bases, J shed 3 bases, and the junction held 4 bases outside the gene matches. CDR3 size: 17 residues. This chain's CDR3 is CASSVGLAGGGEETQYF. The CDR3 DNA reads TGTGCCAGCAGCGTAGGACTAGCGGGGGGGGGAGAAGAGACCCAGTACTTC. Filled out from reference TRBV9 and TRBJ2-5, the complete variable domain reads DSGVTQTPKHLITATGQRVTLRCSPRSGDLSVYWYQQSLDQGLQFLIQYYNGEERAKGNILERFSAQQFPDLHSELNLSSLELGDSALYFCASSVGLAGGGEETQYFGPGTRLLVL.

This clonotype was picked up many times. The chain joins TRBV7-8 to TRBJ1-5, with D unresolved. V was cut by 0 bases and J by 5 bases, with 5 bases left in between. The CDR3 extends over 13 amino acids. Germline-derived CDR1 and CDR2 are SGHVS and FQNEAQ. This CDR3 reads CASSLAADQPQHF. CDR3 nucleotides: TGTGCCAGCAGCTTAGCTGCGGATCAGCCCCAGCATTTT.

This clonotype was seen repeatedly, ten times or more. V usage is TRBV7-9 and J usage is TRBJ2-2, with D maybe TRBD2 (6 bases). The CDR3 consists of 15 residues. Germline CDR1 reads SEHNR; CDR2 reads FQNEAQ (reference sequence). V was clipped by 6 bases and J by 1 base, with 12 bases between them. The CDR3 bases are TGTGCCAGCAGGCCCGGGACTCAGAACACCGGGGAGCTGTTTTTT. It encodes CASRPGTQNTGELFF.

This clonotype came up many times. The rearrangement uses TRBV5-1 and TRBJ2-7; TRBD2 might be the D (5 bases). The germline CDR1 and CDR2 sequences are SGHRS and YFSETQ. The CDR3 runs to 14 residues. Trimming left V 2 bases short and J 3 bases short, with 12 bases between. The CDR3 reads CASSFPDGGYEQYF. The CDR3 DNA sequence: TGCGCCAGCAGCTTCCCCGACGGAGGCTACGAGCAGTACTTC.

At least ten counts were recorded for this clonotype. The chain employs TRBV7-2 and TRBJ2-1; the D gene is possibly TRBD1 (5 bases). Germline loops: CDR1 SGHTA, CDR2 FQGNSA. V lost 5 bases and J 6 bases, leaving 17 bases between the germline ends. This CDR3 comprises 15 residues. The CDR3: CASSPGPNQGNEQFF. The CDR3 bases are TGTGCCAGCAGCCCAGGACCGAATCAGGGCAATGAGCAGTTCTTC.

This clonotype was picked up many times. V is TRBV6-5 and J is TRBJ1-2; TRBD1 might be the D (6 bases). This CDR3 is built from 16 residues. Germline V gene lookup returns CDR1 MNHEY and CDR2 SVGAGI. V gave up 1 base and J gave up 4 bases, with 16 bases separating them. The CDR3 spells CASSYLLGGVRYGYTF. DNA for the CDR3: TGTGCCAGCAGTTACTTACTAGGGGGGGTCCGCTATGGCTACACCTTC.

There are many counts of this clonotype. The chain is built from TRBV20-1 and TRBJ1-6, with TRBD1 matching 8 bases. In germline, CDR1 is DFQATT, CDR2 SNEGSKA (reference sequence). The CDR3 has 13 residues. The J segment lost 9 bases and the V segment lost 3 bases, leaving 4 bases of the junction unmatched. The CDR3 nucleotides are TGCAGTGCTAGGACAGGGGTTATTTCACCCCTCCACTTT. This codes for CSARTGVISPLHF.

The sample holds many counts of this clonotype. The V and J genes are TRBV7-2 and TRBJ1-1; D unresolved. The CDR3 runs 16 residues. Germline V gene lookup returns CDR1 SGHTA and CDR2 FQGNSA. V was clipped by 3 bases and J by 1 base, with 15 bases between them. The CDR3 is CASSFPAEGTNTEAFF. CDR3 nucleotides: TGTGCCAGCAGCTTCCCAGCGGAGGGAACGAACACTGAAGCTTTCTTT.